What follows are 19 T cell receptor beta chains derived from one specimen sequenced in a study of cytomegalovirus exposure and HLA in healthy donors. This PCR relied on a set of 60 Vbeta primers and 13 Jbeta primers. The table came from immunoSEQ multiplex PCR; TCRdb's copy has only in-frame clones and leaves some out. The repertoire holds 65,000 to 95,000 clones, with around 73% as singletons. The sequencing input was PBMCs. The receptors originated from a man aged 50 to 60 in good health and CMV-seronegative.

The chain recombines TRBV7-3 with TRBJ2-5; D is perhaps TRBD2 (7 bases). V lost 5 bases and J lost 7, with 14 bases in between. The germline CDR1 and CDR2 sequences are SGHTA and FQGTGA. The CDR3 runs to 13 residues. For the CDR3, the DNA is TGTGCCAGCAGCCCCCAAGGGGGGGGGACCCAGTACTTC. Encoded protein: CASSPQGGGTQYF. The variable domain in full, with the rest retrieved from reference TRBV7-3 and TRBJ2-5, is GAGVSQTPSNKVTEKGKYVELRCDPISGHTALYWYRQSLGQGPEFLIYFQGTGAADDSGLPNDRFFAVRPEGSVSTLKIQRTERGDSAVYLCASSPQGGGTQYFGPGTRLLVL.

This chain links TRBV2 with TRBJ2-3, with 10 bases identical to TRBD2. The CDR3 totals 16 residues. The germline V gene encodes CDR1 SNHLY and CDR2 FYNNEI. V lost 4 bases to trimming and J lost 3 bases; unmatched junction nucleotides: 7. For the CDR3, the DNA is TGTGCCAGCAGTGTACCGCTAGCGGGGGAGACAGATACGCAGTATTTT. This codes for CASSVPLAGETDTQYF.

The chain is built from TRBV15 and TRBJ2-5, with D perhaps matching TRBD2 (6 bases). The ends were cut back, 0 bases at V and 5 bases at J, with 13 bases in the middle. CDR1 LNHNV and CDR2 YYDKDF come from the germline V gene (reference sequence). This CDR3 comprises 15 residues. CDR3 nucleotides: TGTGCCACCAGCAGAGATCTCGGGCGGGGCGAGACCCAGTACTTC. This gives the protein CATSRDLGRGETQYF.

This clone has just one count. The rearrangement joins TRBV4-2 to TRBJ2-3, with 9 bases that match TRBD2. V lost 0 bases, J lost 4 bases, and 11 bases stayed unmatched. The germline gives CDR1 LGHNA, CDR2 YNFKEQ. This CDR3 region has 18 residues. The CDR3 here is CASSQEKAGGAVADTQYF. The CDR3 bases are TGTGCCAGCAGCCAAGAAAAGGCGGGGGGGGCGGTCGCAGATACGCAGTATTTT.

V usage is TRBV2 and J usage is TRBJ2-1; a weak D match, TRBD2 (6 bases). V was trimmed by 6 bases and J by 5 bases, leaving 17 bases between them. CDR1 is SNHLY and CDR2 is FYNNEI in the germline V gene. The CDR3 extends over 15 amino acids. CDR3 loop: CASSPWLASNNEQFF. The CDR3, as DNA: TGTGCCAGCAGCCCCTGGCTAGCGTCCAACAATGAGCAGTTCTTC.

In this sample, this clone turned up a few times. V gene TRBV6-5 combines with J gene TRBJ2-4; the match to TRBD2 covers 8 bases. The CDR3 length is 15 residues. Germline V lookup: CDR1 MNHEY, CDR2 SVGAGI. The J segment lost 0 bases and the V segment lost 4 bases, leaving 2 bases of the junction unmatched. This chain's CDR3 is CASSSGGLAKNIQYF. CDR3 DNA sequence: TGTGCCAGCAGTTCGGGGGGGCTAGCCAAAAACATTCAGTACTTC.

This chain joins TRBV5-1 and TRBJ1-2; no clear D gene. The CDR3 is made up of 15 amino acids. Germline CDR1 reads SGHRS; CDR2 reads YFSETQ. Trimming left V 3 bases short and J 6 bases short, with 18 bases between. CDR3 bases: TGCGCCAGCAGCTCGGCCGGAGAAGCCGTGCATGGCTACACCTTC. Protein: CASSSAGEAVHGYTF.

The gene calls are TRBV27 and TRBJ1-2; D is ambiguous. This CDR3 comprises 13 residues. The V end lost 3 bases, the J end lost 6 bases, and 11 bases lay between the germline ends. The germline V gene encodes CDR1 MNHEY and CDR2 SMNVEV (reference sequence). CDR3 protein: CASSFLRGDGYTF. DNA of the CDR3: TGTGCCAGCAGTTTTCTCCGCGGGGATGGCTACACCTTC.

The chain uses TRBV6-1 and TRBJ1-2, with TRBD1 matching over 7 bases. The CDR3 runs 13 residues. Germline values: CDR1 MNHNS, CDR2 SASEGT. The trim removed 5 bases at V and 5 bases at J, leaving 5 bases unmatched. The CDR3 DNA reads as TGTGCCAGCAGTCAAACAGGGGCGTATGGCTACACCTTC. It yields the protein CASSQTGAYGYTF.

The chain couples TRBV2 to TRBJ1-1; tentatively, D is TRBD1 (6 bases). Looked up from germline, CDR1 is SNHLY and CDR2 is FYNNEI. V was trimmed by 2 bases and J by 3 bases, leaving 10 bases between them. The CDR3 runs 14 residues. The CDR3 sequence is CASSERGGYTEAFF. Here the CDR3 DNA reads TGTGCCAGCAGTGAAAGGGGGGGATACACTGAAGCTTTCTTT.

This chain joins TRBV5-4 and TRBJ2-1; 10 bases fit TRBD2. The CDR3 covers 16 residues. V lost 1 base, J lost 4 bases, and 5 bases stayed unmatched. Germline V CDR1 and CDR2: SGHNT, YYREEE (reference sequence). The CDR3, as DNA: TGTGCCAGCAGCTTGAGCGGGGGGGCCCTGTACAATGAGCAGTTCTTC. It translates to CASSLSGGALYNEQFF.

The genes are TRBV27 and TRBJ1-6, with TRBD1 identical over 8 bases. Looked up from germline, CDR1 is MNHEY and CDR2 is SMNVEV (reference sequence). The CDR3 sequence is 15 residues long. Trimming removed 5 bases from V and 5 bases from J; junction bases left unmatched: 5. The CDR3 DNA follows: TGTGCCAGCAGTAGCGGACAGGGCCATAATTCACCCCTCCACTTT. Protein product: CASSSGQGHNSPLHF.

V usage is TRBV4-2 and J usage is TRBJ1-1; 7 bases are a match to TRBD1. Losses at the gene ends were 4 bases for V and 4 bases for J; bases not matched to a gene: 15. Germline-derived CDR1 and CDR2 are LGHNA and YNFKEQ. This CDR3 region has 17 residues. The CDR3 DNA reads as TGTGCCAGCAGCCCAGACGGAGCAGGGGGATGGGTCACTGAAGCTTTCTTT. It codes for CASSPDGAGGWVTEAFF.

The chain recombines TRBV6-6 with TRBJ2-7; D remains unclear. Trimming left V 4 bases short and J 6 bases short, with 7 bases between. The CDR3 has 11 amino acids. Germline CDR1 MNHNY, CDR2 SVGAGI (reference sequence). This CDR3 reads CASSSGLEQYF. For the CDR3, the DNA is TGTGCCAGCAGTTCCGGTCTCGAGCAGTACTTC.

The chain is built from TRBV4-1 and TRBJ1-2; maybe TRBD1 (5 bases). Trimming took off 0 bases at V and 2 bases at J, with 16 bases between the two ends. Germline-derived CDR1 and CDR2 are MGHRA and YSYEKL. The CDR3 runs to 17 residues. CDR3 amino acids: CASSQDAGYLGNYGYTF. In DNA form, the CDR3 reads TGCGCCAGCAGCCAAGATGCAGGGTATTTGGGGAACTATGGCTACACCTTC.

The chain recombines TRBV2 with TRBJ1-6; D may be TRBD1 (5 bases). This CDR3 is 16 amino acids long. Between the trimmed V and J ends, which lost 8 bases and 0 bases, there was a span of 14 bases. The V gene's germline CDR1 is SNHLY and CDR2 FYNNEI. The CDR3 nucleotides are TGTGCCAGCGGTAGGAGGGGATCCTCCTATAATTCACCCCTCCACTTT. Protein: CASGRRGSSYNSPLHF.

This clone was observed a handful of times. The chain couples TRBV5-6 to TRBJ2-7; 10 nucleotides agree with TRBD1. Germline lookup yields CDR1 SGHDT and CDR2 YYEEEE. Trimming cost V 2 bases and J 0 bases; bases outside gene matches: 2. The CDR3 totals 15 residues. DNA for the CDR3: TGTGCCAGCAGCTTCCGGGACAGGGGCTCCTACGAGCAGTACTTC. Translated: CASSFRDRGSYEQYF.

The chain links TRBV11-2 to TRBJ2-7, with TRBD1 matching over 7 bases. The CDR3 is 14 amino acids. From germline, CDR1 is SGHAT and CDR2 FQNNGV. J was trimmed by 2 bases and V by 1 base; bases with no gene match: 2. The CDR3 coding sequence is TGTGCCAGCAGCTTAGCCCAGGGGGCCTACGAGCAGTACTTC. Translating it yields CASSLAQGAYEQYF.

This sequence joins TRBV19 and TRBJ2-1, with TRBD1 matching over 7 bases. CDR1 is LNHDA, CDR2 SQIVND, per germline (reference sequence). CDR3 length: 12 residues. V trimming: 5 bases; J trimming: 8 bases; junction bases outside the gene matches: 3. CDR3 in DNA: TGTGCCAGTAGTCGCGACAGGGATGAGCAGTTCTTC. It encodes CASSRDRDEQFF.